A selection of T cell receptor beta chains follows, all from one sample in a study of shared clonotypes between healthy human individuals. This table comes from immunoSEQ multiplex PCR, and its TCRdb copy is limited to in-frame clones, with some not included. The table has about 380,000 clones, roughly 96% seen once. Sequenced material: memory CD8+ T cells sorted from blood. All receptors derive from a man aged 25 to 45 in good health. Both conserved end residues are part of each CDR3. Each record gives: J gene, clone size, D gene, V gene, CDR3 protein, CDR3 DNA. A D gene is named only where the DNA matches it firmly. Clone size is stated in some rows and not others, as once, few, many or a class when expanded.

>TRBJ2-3|.|.|TRBV7-2
CASSKGRSSTDTQYF
TGTGCCAGCAGCAAAGGACGATCTAGCACAGATACGCAGTATTTT
>TRBJ2-5|.|TRBD1|TRBV11-3
CASSSKTGAGETQYF
TGTGCCAGCAGCTCAAAAACAGGGGCGGGAGAGACCCAGTACTTC
>TRBJ1-3|.|.|TRBV7-9
CASSPTFSGGNTIYF
TGTGCCAGCAGCCCGACCTTTAGTGGTGGAAACACCATATATTTT
>TRBJ2-2|.|.|TRBV10-3
CAIRTGNTGELFF
TGTGCCATCAGGACAGGCAACACCGGGGAGCTGTTTTTT
>TRBJ2-6|.|.|TRBV15
CATGHGGSGANVLTF
TGTGCCACCGGGCACGGGGGCTCTGGGGCCAACGTCCTGACTTTC
>TRBJ2-1|once|TRBD2|TRBV19
CASSIGTSVEYNEQFF
TGTGCCAGTAGTATCGGGACTAGCGTTGAGTACAATGAGCAGTTCTTC
>TRBJ2-7|once|.|TRBV6-5
CASSYSIVGGAEQYF
TGTGCCAGCAGTTACTCGATAGTCGGGGGTGCCGAGCAGTACTTC
>TRBJ1-2|.|TRBD1|TRBV5-4
CASSLPGGAYGYTF
TGTGCCAGCAGCTTGCCAGGGGGCGCCTATGGCTACACCTTC
>TRBJ2-7|.|TRBD1|TRBV19
CATGTGFYEQYF
TGTGCCACCGGGACAGGGTTTTACGAGCAGTACTTC
>TRBJ2-3|.|.|TRBV5-1
CASSPSTDTQYF
TGCGCCAGCAGCCCGAGCACAGATACGCAGTATTTT
>TRBJ1-2|.|.|TRBV5-1
CASSLGSSYGYTF
TGCGCCAGCAGCTTGGGGTCCTCATATGGCTACACCTTC
>TRBJ1-2|.|.|TRBV9
CASSPRLENYGYTF
TGTGCCAGCAGCCCTCGTTTGGAAAACTATGGCTACACCTTC
>TRBJ1-2|.|.|TRBV7-2
CASSLMQLNYGYTF
TGTGCCAGCAGCTTAATGCAGTTGAACTATGGCTACACCTTC
>TRBJ2-7|.|TRBD2|TRBV5-1
CASSLLAGVTYEQYF
TGCGCCAGCAGCTTACTAGCGGGGGTCACCTACGAGCAGTACTTC
>TRBJ1-2|once|.|TRBV4-2
CASSQERNGHYGYTF
TGTGCCAGCAGCCAAGAAAGAAACGGCCACTATGGCTACACCTTC
>TRBJ2-1|.|TRBD2|TRBV5-1
CASSGTSGYNEQFF
TGCGCCAGCAGCGGGACTAGCGGCTACAATGAGCAGTTCTTC
>TRBJ2-1|.|.|TRBV19
CASSLGLRYNEQFF
TGTGCCAGTAGTTTAGGTCTACGCTACAATGAGCAGTTCTTC
>TRBJ2-3|.|TRBD1|TRBV7-9
CASSPTGGISDTQYF
TGTGCCAGCAGCCCAACAGGGGGCATTTCGGATACGCAGTATTTT
>TRBJ1-1|.|.|TRBV21-1
CASSKKGVETEAFF
TGTGCCAGCAGCAAAAAAGGGGTGGAGACTGAAGCTTTCTTT
>TRBJ2-1|.|TRBD2|TRBV7-2
CASSLQLAGGREQFF
TGTGCCAGCAGCCTTCAACTAGCGGGAGGGAGGGAGCAGTTCTTC